This TCR beta chain was sequenced for a study of early T cells in non-severe SARS-CoV-2 infection. Background on the study: The chains were unpaired, and the sequenced material was bulk RNA from unsorted whole blood. Study observations and caveats: The matching step, a VDJdb search, favored anti-spike CD8 responses and missed private and CD4 specificities.

This clonotype was seen at least ten times. The antigen is not known. Trimming left V 3 bases short and J 3 bases short, with 8 bases between. This CDR3 is built from 13 residues. In germline, CDR1 is SNHLY, CDR2 FYNNEI. Individual cDNA molecules were tagged with unique molecular identifiers, the study reported. TCRdb fed the 5' RACE reads into MiXCR, producing one record per CDR3 protein. This table has roughly 75,000 distinct CDR3 sequences, about 12% appearing once. The specimen was whole blood. The TCR sequence derives from an adult who was a healthcare worker with PCR-confirmed SARS-CoV-2 infection or an uninfected control (not recorded which). The chain uses TRBV2 and TRBJ1-1; weak D call: TRBD1 (6 bases). The CDR3 loop is CASSDNRDTEAFF. The CDR3 DNA is TGTGCCAGCAGTGATAACAGGGACACTGAAGCTTTCTTT.